This T cell receptor (beta chain) was observed in a study of T-cell reconstitution after alpha-beta-depleted transplantation in children (dated by TCRdb to about 2016). Looking at the study overall: The study quantitatively tracked T-cell immune reconstitution after TCRalphabeta/CD19-depleted allogeneic hematopoietic cell transplantation in children using TCR repertoire profiling.

V is shortened by 0 bases, J by 8 bases, and the region joining them spans 14 bases. Via the germline V gene (reference sequence), CDR1 is DFQATT and CDR2 SNEGSKA. From cysteine to phenylalanine, the CDR3 is 14 amino acids long. Solely the CDR3 DNA is kept, with 42 bases framed from the first base. General conclusions and limits of the study: The apparently early alphabetaT-cell count recovery about two months after transplant was reportedly dependent on only several hundred rapidly expanded clones derived from non-depleted graft cells. In some patients, the high TCRbeta diversity seen at day 60 was put down to recipient T cells and intrathymic progenitors that had survived conditioning. Over subsequent months, a decline in hyperexpanded clone frequencies was noted, and after one year, T-cell counts and TCRbeta diversity were mostly ascribed to newly produced T cells.

To prepare the library, PCR was applied. The sequencer listed for this sample is Illumina HiSeq 2500. TCR library preparation used molecular barcoding, with unique molecular identifiers applied to normalize quantification of the TCRbeta repertoire. TCRdb's own reprocessing of the public reads used fastp at Q25 and MiXCR and kept productive beta chains. Under each unique CDR3 protein, matching rows form one entry showing the most common genes and DNA. The sample contains fewer than 250,000 distinct CDR3 sequences, approximately 8% of them found a single time. The leading ten clones occupy approximately 6% of the sample. The treatment or condition label, as the study defines it: allogeneic hematopoietic cell transplantation with graft depleted of TCRalphabeta T cells and CD19 B cells. The transplant recipients were children given TCRalphabeta/CD19-depleted allogeneic hematopoietic cell grafts. In this sample, this clonotype turned up many times. Its specific antigen is unknown. No base quality values were provided; no much bigger clone lies one nucleotide off.

This TCR was sampled from a male patient aged 10 to 17 who had a stem cell transplant for acute lymphoblastic leukemia, so the T cells may come from the graft donor. Recombination linked TRBV20-1 to TRBJ2-1, with no confidently assigned D gene. Specimen: PBMCs, mostly from graft donor cells, collected 180 days after TCRalphabeta/CD19-depleted stem cell transplant. The DNA sequence follows: TGCAGTGCTAGAGATCTCACCACCGGGTATGAGCAGTTCTTC. The resulting protein is CSARDLTTGYEQFF.